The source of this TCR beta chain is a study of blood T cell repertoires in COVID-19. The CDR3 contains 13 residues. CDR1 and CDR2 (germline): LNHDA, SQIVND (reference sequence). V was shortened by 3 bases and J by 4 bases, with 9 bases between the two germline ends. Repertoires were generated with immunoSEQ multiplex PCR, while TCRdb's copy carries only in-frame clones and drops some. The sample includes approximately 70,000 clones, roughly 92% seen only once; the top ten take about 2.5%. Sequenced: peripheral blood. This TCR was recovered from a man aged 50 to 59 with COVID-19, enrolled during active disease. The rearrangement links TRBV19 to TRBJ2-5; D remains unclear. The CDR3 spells CASSISGIETQYF. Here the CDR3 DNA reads TGTGCCAGTAGTATTAGTGGTATAGAGACCCAGTACTTC. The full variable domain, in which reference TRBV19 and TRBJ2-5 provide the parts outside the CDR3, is DGGITQSPKYLFRKEGQNVTLSCEQNLNHDAMYWYRQDPGQGLRLIYYSQIVNDFQKGDIAEGYSVSREKKESFPLTVTSAQKNPTAFYLCASSISGIETQYFGPGTRLLVL.